This T cell receptor (beta chain) was identified in a study of human T cells and chemical hapten exposure. Study information: Variability of per-sample TCR yields stemmed mainly from small differences in pooled library volume.

This clonotype came up a few times. CDR1 is MNHEY and CDR2 is SVGAGI in the germline V gene. The CDR3 spans 14 residues. Trimming took 6 bases from V and 0 from J, leaving 12 bases between them. As to time point: patch test 1, 2 weeks after DPC sensitization. Documented treatment: therapeutic diphenylcyclopropenone sensitization with weekly scalp DPC. Researchers sampled blood before each patch test went on. Every donor had alopecia and was 18 to 70 years old; all were suitable for DPC. Library preparation tagged each individual cDNA molecule with a unique molecular identifier. TCRdb re-called the RACE reads with MiXCR, one entry per CDR3 protein. The data hold some 190,000 distinct CDR3 sequences, with around 24% observed a single time.

Here the sequenced sample was whole blood, taken in connection with sensitization to the hapten diphenylcyclopropenone (DPC). The genes are TRBV6-5 and TRBJ2-7; possible D gene TRBD1, 5 bases. This clonotype was obtained from a woman aged 45-65 years with alopecia areata. Some clones in this sample may be carry-over from other donors' samples. The CDR3 region is CASSGAGSSYEQYF. DNA for the CDR3: TGTGCCAGCAGCGGAGCAGGGTCCTCCTACGAGCAGTACTTC.